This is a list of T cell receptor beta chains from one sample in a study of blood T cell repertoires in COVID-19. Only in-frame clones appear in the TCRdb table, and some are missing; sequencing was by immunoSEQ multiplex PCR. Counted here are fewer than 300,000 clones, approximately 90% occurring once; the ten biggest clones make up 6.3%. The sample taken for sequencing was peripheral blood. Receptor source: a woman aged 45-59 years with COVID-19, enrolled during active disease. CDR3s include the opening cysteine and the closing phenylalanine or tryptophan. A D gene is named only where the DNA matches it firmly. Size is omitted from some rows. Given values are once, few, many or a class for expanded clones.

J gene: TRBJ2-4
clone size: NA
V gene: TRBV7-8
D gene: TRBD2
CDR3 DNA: TGTGCCAGCAGCCAAGGACTAGCGGGAGAAGGGGCCAAAAACATTCAGTACTTC
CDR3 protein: CASSQGLAGEGAKNIQYF

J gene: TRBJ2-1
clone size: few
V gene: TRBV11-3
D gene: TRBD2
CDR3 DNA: TGTGCCAGCAGCAGAGGACTAGCGGGAGATATGGGGCAGTTCTTC
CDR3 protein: CASSRGLAGDMGQFF

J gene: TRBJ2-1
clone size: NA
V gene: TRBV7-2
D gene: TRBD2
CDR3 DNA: TGTGCCAGCAGCTCCTATGGAGCTCTAGCGGCCTACAATGAGCAGTTCTTC
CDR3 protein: CASSSYGALAAYNEQFF

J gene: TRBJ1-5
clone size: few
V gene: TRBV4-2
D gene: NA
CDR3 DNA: TGTGCCAGCAGCCAAAACAGAATGTATAGCAATCAGCCCCAGCATTTT
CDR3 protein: CASSQNRMYSNQPQHF

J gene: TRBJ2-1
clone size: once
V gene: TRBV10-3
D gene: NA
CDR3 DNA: TGTGCCATCAGAGTTAGCGGTAGCTCCTACAATGAGCAGTTCTTC
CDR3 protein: CAIRVSGSSYNEQFF

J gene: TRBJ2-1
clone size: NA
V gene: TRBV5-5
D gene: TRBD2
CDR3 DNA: TGTGCCAGCAGCTTGCATCTTCTAACTAGCGGGAGAGGAGATGAGCAGTTCTTC
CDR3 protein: CASSLHLLTSGRGDEQFF

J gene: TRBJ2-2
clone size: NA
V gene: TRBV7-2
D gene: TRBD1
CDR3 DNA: TGTGCCAGCAGCCCGGTGACAGGGCACCGTTTCGGGGAGCTGTTTTTT
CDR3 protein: CASSPVTGHRFGELFF

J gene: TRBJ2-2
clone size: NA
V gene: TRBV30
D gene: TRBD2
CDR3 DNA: TGTGCCTCGCGGGAGCCCGGGGAGCTGTTTTTT
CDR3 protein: CASREPGELFF

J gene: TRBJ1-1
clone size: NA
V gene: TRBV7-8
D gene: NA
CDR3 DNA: TGTGCCAGCAGCATAAGGGGTGTTGTAAACACTGAAGCTTTCTTT
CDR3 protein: CASSIRGVVNTEAFF

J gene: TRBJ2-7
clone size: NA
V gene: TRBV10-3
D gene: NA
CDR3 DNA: TGTGCCAGCGGCGGGGTTTCCTACGAGCAGTACTTC
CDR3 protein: CASGGVSYEQYF

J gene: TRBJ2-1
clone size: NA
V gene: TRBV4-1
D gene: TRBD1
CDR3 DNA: TGCGCCAGCAGCCAAGAAGTCCCAGGGGGACAGCTGGATGAGCAGTTCTTC
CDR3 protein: CASSQEVPGGQLDEQFF

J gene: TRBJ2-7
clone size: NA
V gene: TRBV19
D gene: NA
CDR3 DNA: TGTGCCAGTAGCAGCGGATTGGGCAGCTCCTACGAGCAGTACTTC
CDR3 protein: CASSSGLGSSYEQYF

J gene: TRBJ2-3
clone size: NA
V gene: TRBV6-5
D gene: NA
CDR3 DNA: TGTGCCAGCTCGCGGGGAGATACGCAGTATTTT
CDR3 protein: CASSRGDTQYF

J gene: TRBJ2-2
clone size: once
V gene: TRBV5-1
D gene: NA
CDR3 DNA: TGCGCCAGCAGCATGGGGACTCAGAACACCGGGGAGCTGTTTTTT
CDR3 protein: CASSMGTQNTGELFF

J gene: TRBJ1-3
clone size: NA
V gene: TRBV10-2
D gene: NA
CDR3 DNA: TGCGCCAGCATGGGACTGAGGAGCTCTGGAAACACCATATATTTT
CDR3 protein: CASMGLRSSGNTIYF

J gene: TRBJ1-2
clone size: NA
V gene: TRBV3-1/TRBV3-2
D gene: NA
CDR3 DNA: TGTGCCAGCAGCCTCCTGAGCTATGGCTACACCTTC
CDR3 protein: CASSLLSYGYTF

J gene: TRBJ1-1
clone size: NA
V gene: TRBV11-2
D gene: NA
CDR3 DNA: TGTGCCAGCAGCCCCCCCGGGCCCAACGGGGGAGCTTTCTTT
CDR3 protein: CASSPPGPNGGAFF

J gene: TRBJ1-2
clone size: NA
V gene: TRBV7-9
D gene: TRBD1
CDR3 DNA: TGTGCCAGCAGCCAACTCCCGGGGACAGGGCTCTATGGCTACACCTTC
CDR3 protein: CASSQLPGTGLYGYTF

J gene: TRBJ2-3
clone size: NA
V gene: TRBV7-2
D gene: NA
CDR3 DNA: TGTGCCAGCAGCTTAGGAGCGGGCGCAGATACGCAGTATTTT
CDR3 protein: CASSLGAGADTQYF

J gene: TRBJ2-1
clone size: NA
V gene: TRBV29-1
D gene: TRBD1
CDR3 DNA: TGCAGCGTTGGCGGACAGGGGACAAGGGCCTACAATGAGCAGTTCTTC
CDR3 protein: CSVGGQGTRAYNEQFF

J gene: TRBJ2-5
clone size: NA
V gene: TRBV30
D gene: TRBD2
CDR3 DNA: TGTGCCTGGAGTCCGGGACTAGGTCAACAAGAGACCCAGTACTTC
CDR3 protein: CAWSPGLGQQETQYF

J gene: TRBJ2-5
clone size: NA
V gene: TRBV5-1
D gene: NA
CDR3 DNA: TGCGCCAGCAGCCCCCCTAGAGGAGTCCAGTACTTC
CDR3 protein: CASSPPRGVQYF

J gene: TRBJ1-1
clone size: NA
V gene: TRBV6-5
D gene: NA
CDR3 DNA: TGTGCCAGCAGCTGGGGAGTTGAAGCTTTCTTT
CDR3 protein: CASSWGVEAFF

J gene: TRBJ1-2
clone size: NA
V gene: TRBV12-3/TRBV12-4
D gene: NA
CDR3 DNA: TGTGCCAGCAGTTTAGGACAGTTCTATGGCTACACCTTC
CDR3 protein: CASSLGQFYGYTF

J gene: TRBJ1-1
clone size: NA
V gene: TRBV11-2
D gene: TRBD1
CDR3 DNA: TGTGCCAGCAGCTTAGATTATCGTTTAGACAGGGGGTCCACTGAAGCTTTCTTT
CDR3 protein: CASSLDYRLDRGSTEAFF

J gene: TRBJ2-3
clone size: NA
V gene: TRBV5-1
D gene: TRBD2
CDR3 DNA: TGCGCCAGCAGCTTGGAGGGAGGGCCGGTAGATACGCAGTATTTT
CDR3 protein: CASSLEGGPVDTQYF

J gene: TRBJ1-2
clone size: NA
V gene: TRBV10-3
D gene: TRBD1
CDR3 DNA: TGTGCCACCTCGGACAGGGGGGGATATGGCTACACCTTC
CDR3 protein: CATSDRGGYGYTF

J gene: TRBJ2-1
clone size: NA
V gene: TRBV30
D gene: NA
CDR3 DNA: TGTGCCTGGAGTCCCATACTAAAGACCAGTCGAGACGAGCAGTTCTTC
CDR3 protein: CAWSPILKTSRDEQFF

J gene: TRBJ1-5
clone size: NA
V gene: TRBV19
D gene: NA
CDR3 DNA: TGTGCCAGTAGTGAGGAGGGTCGGCAGCCCCAGCATTTT
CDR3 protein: CASSEEGRQPQHF

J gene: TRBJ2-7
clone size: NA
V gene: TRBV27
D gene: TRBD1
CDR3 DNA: TGTGCCAGCAGGCCGGACAGGACCTACGAGCAGTACTTC
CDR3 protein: CASRPDRTYEQYF

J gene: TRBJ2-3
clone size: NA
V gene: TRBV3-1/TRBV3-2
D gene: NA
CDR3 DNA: TGTGCCAGCAAAGCGACGGTCACAGATACGCAGTATTTT
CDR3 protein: CASKATVTDTQYF

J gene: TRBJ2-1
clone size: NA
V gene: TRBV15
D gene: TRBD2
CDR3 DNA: TGTGCCACCAGCAGAGATGTATTGGCGGGAGGGAACAATGAGCAGTTCTTC
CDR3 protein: CATSRDVLAGGNNEQFF

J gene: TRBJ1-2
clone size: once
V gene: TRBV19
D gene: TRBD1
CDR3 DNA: TGTGCCAGTAAAAGCCGGGACAGAGGTTTCTATGGCTACACCTTC
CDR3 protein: CASKSRDRGFYGYTF

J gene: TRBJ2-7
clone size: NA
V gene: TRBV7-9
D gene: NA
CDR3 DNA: TGTGCCAGCCTAGACAGCGTGGGGGGCGAGCAGTACTTC
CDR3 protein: CASLDSVGGEQYF

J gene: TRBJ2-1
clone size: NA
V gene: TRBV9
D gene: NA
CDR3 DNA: TGTGCCAGCAGCGTGCTGGGGGGACAGACTTACAATGAGCAGTTCTTC
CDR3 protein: CASSVLGGQTYNEQFF

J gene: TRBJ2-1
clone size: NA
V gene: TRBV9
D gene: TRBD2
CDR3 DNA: TGTGCCAGCAGCGTAGGAGGGAGGGACGTCAATGAGCAGTTCTTC
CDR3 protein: CASSVGGRDVNEQFF

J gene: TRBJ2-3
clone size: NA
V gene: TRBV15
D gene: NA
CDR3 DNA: TGTGCCACCAGCTCTTATGGGGCGGCTAGCACAGATACGCAGTATTTT
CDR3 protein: CATSSYGAASTDTQYF